The 10 T cell receptor beta chains below all came from one sample that was sequenced in a study of human T cells and chemical hapten exposure. Described time point: patch test 1, 2 weeks after DPC sensitization. As for treatment: therapeutic diphenylcyclopropenone sensitization with weekly scalp DPC. TCRdb processed the RACE reads anew with MiXCR; each CDR3 protein has one entry. This sample has 300,000 to 400,000 distinct CDR3 sequences, with roughly 6.9% found just once. The specimen was whole blood, collected in connection with sensitization to the hapten diphenylcyclopropenone (DPC). All receptors derive from a woman in her late teens or twenties with alopecia areata. Some clones in this sample may be carry-over from other donors' samples.

The CDR3 spells CASTPAGTPPQETQYF. CDR3 nucleotide sequence: TGCGCCAGCACCCCGGCCGGGACCCCTCCTCAAGAGACCCAGTACTTC. This chain joins TRBV5-1 and TRBJ2-5; D may match TRBD1 or TRBD2 (5 bases each). Trimming pared 6 bases from V and 2 bases from J, leaving 20 bases between. Per the germline V gene, CDR1 is SGHRS and CDR2 is YFSETQ. This CDR3 spans 16 amino acids.

This clonotype was counted a few times. The gene calls are TRBV20-1 and TRBJ1-5; D ambiguous. The CDR3 is made up of 15 amino acids. V lost 0 bases and J lost 0, with 9 bases in between. Germline V gene sequence: CDR1 DFQATT, CDR2 SNEGSKA (reference sequence). CDR3 sequence: CSARDRVNSNQPQHF. The CDR3 bases are TGCAGTGCTAGAGATCGGGTCAATAGCAATCAGCCCCAGCATTTT.

The table lists this clonotype with a few counts. J is TRBJ2-5 and V is TRBV19, with D tentatively TRBD1 (6 bases). This CDR3 comprises 13 residues. CDR1 and CDR2 from the germline V gene are LNHDA and SQIVND (reference sequence). The V end was cut by 5 bases, the J end by 9 bases, with 16 bases between. CDR3 in amino acids: CASSLTPGESQYF. Written as DNA, the CDR3 is TGTGCCAGTAGTCTCACGCCAGGGGAATCCCAGTACTTC.

This clonotype showed up many times. The V and J genes are TRBV20-1 and TRBJ1-6; 9 positions agree with TRBD1. CDR3 length: 16 amino acids. Germline V CDR1 and CDR2: DFQATT, SNEGSKA (reference sequence). With V trimmed by 5 bases and J by 5 bases, 10 bases remained unmatched. CDR3: CSAPQAQGADNSPLHF. As DNA, the CDR3 is TGCAGTGCTCCGCAAGCACAGGGGGCGGATAATTCACCCCTCCACTTT.

This chain's CDR3 is CASSLRVTANSPLHF. In nucleotides, the CDR3 is TGTGCCAGCAGCCTCAGGGTGACCGCTAATTCACCCCTCCACTTT. The chain joins TRBV7-9 to TRBJ1-6; TRBD1 might be the D (5 bases). The CDR3 spans 15 residues. Trimming removed 5 bases from V and 6 bases from J, with 14 bases in between. CDR1 and CDR2 (germline): SEHNR, FQNEAQ (reference sequence).

This clonotype came up a few times. The gene calls are TRBV5-5 and TRBJ2-5; TRBD2 might be the D (6 bases). Germline V gives CDR1 SGHKS, CDR2 YYEKEE (reference sequence). The ends were cut back, 0 bases at V and 3 bases at J, with 9 bases in the middle. This CDR3 contains 14 residues. CDR3 nucleotides: TGTGCCAGCAGCTTGGCCCCGGGAGAAGAGACCCAGTACTTC. This sequence encodes CASSLAPGEETQYF.

The CDR3: CASSVMNEQFF. CDR3 sequence (DNA): TGTGCCAGCAGTGTAATGAATGAGCAGTTCTTC. This sequence joins TRBV12-3 or TRBV12-4 and TRBJ2-1; D is unresolved. CDR3 length: 11 residues. V was pared by 5 bases and J by 7 bases, with 6 bases between.

This chain joins TRBV5-1 and TRBJ1-4, with D perhaps TRBD1 (6 bases). V was clipped by 6 bases and J by 7 bases, with 16 bases between them. CDR3 length equals 14 residues. The germline V gene has CDR1 SGHRS and CDR2 YFSETQ. CDR3 amino acids: CASTPGTTGEKLFF. The CDR3 DNA is TGCGCCAGCACCCCCGGGACAACGGGTGAAAAACTGTTTTTT. Variable domain in full (rest from reference TRBV5-1 and TRBJ1-4): KAGVTQTPRYLIKTRGQQVTLSCSPISGHRSVSWYQQTPGQGLQFLFEYFSETQRNKGNFPGRFSGRQFSNSRSEMNVSTLELGDSALYLCASTPGTTGEKLFFGSGTQLSVL.

This clonotype was picked up a small number of times. The genes are TRBV3-1 and TRBJ1-1; tentatively, D is TRBD1 (5 bases). Trimming took 2 bases from V and 4 from J, leaving 14 bases between them. This CDR3 region has 15 residues. Germline CDR1 is LGHDT and CDR2 is YNNKEL (reference sequence). The CDR3: CASSQIDAGRTEAFF. DNA of the CDR3: TGTGCCAGCAGCCAAATCGATGCAGGGCGCACTGAAGCTTTCTTT. Looking up the rest from reference TRBV3-1 and TRBJ1-1 gives the full variable domain: DTAVSQTPKYLVTQMGNDKSIKCEQNLGHDTMYWYKQDSKKFLKIMFSYNNKELIINETVPNRFSPKSPDKAHLNLHINSLELGDSAVYFCASSQIDAGRTEAFFGQGTRLTVV.

This clonotype has at least ten counts. This chain uses TRBV6-6 with TRBJ2-1, with 9 bases that match TRBD2. V lost 0 bases, J lost 4 bases, and 4 bases stayed unmatched. The CDR3 is 16 residues long. Looked up from germline, CDR1 is MNHNY and CDR2 is SVGAGI (reference sequence). Here the CDR3 DNA reads TGTGCCAGCAGTTACTCGGGCGGGGGGGCTTACAATGAGCAGTTCTTC. Its translation: CASSYSGGGAYNEQFF.